These 30 T cell receptor beta chains originate from one sample sequenced in a study of cytomegalovirus exposure and HLA in healthy donors. Clones were read by immunoSEQ multiplex PCR, and TCRdb kept only the in-frame ones, dropping some. The sample holds tens of thousands of clones, roughly 96% seen once. Sequencing used PBMCs. The receptors originated from a man younger than 30 in good health and CMV-seronegative.

The chain carries TRBV7-8 and TRBJ1-4; 7 nucleotides agree with TRBD1. The CDR3 spans 16 residues. The J segment lost 4 bases and the V segment lost 1 base, leaving 6 bases of the junction unmatched. CDR1 is SGHVS, CDR2 FQNEAQ, per germline. CDR3 nucleotide sequence: TGTGCCAGCAGCTTAGGGGGGACAGCTCTTAATGAAAAACTGTTTTTT. Protein sequence: CASSLGGTALNEKLFF.

The CDR3 loop is CASSSPTDTQYF. The CDR3 coding sequence is TGTGCCAGCAGCTCCCCCACAGATACGCAGTATTTT. The rearrangement uses TRBV27 and TRBJ2-3; the D is unclear. CDR1 and CDR2 (germline): MNHEY, SMNVEV (reference sequence). Deletions cut 6 bases from V and 2 bases from J, with 6 bases between. The CDR3 is 12 amino acids.

The V call is TRBV2, the J call TRBJ2-5; D gene unclear. The CDR3 contains 13 residues. The germline gives CDR1 SNHLY, CDR2 FYNNEI. Deletions cut 3 bases from V and 5 bases from J, with 10 bases between. The CDR3 DNA is TGTGCCAGCAGTGATCCGGGTACGGAGACCCAGTACTTC. It specifies CASSDPGTETQYF.

CDR3 sequence: CASEAGGQAGELFF. In nucleotides, the CDR3 is TGTGCCAGCGAAGCGGGAGGGCAGGCCGGGGAGCTGTTTTTT. The chain combines TRBV9 with TRBJ2-2; 10 bases fit TRBD2. J gave up 6 bases and V 7 bases, and 6 bases lay outside the gene matches. CDR1 SGDLS and CDR2 YYNGEE come from the germline V gene. The CDR3 consists of 14 residues.

Comment on this clone: At one end, the junction sequence differs from germline, possibly due to a read error. The chain links TRBV7-7 to TRBJ2-1; TRBD2 matches 14 bases. Germline-derived CDR1 and CDR2 are SSHAT and FNYEAQ (reference sequence). This CDR3 region has 19 residues. CDR3 loop: CASSPAGLAGVPGSDEQFF. CDR3 coding DNA: TGTGCTAGCAGCCCTGCGGGACTAGCGGGAGTCCCGGGTTCGGATGAGCAGTTCTTC.

The chain couples TRBV5-8 to TRBJ2-7; 10 bases are shared with TRBD2. The length of the CDR3 is 16 residues. The germline gives CDR1 SGHTS, CDR2 YDEGEE. With 5 bases clipped from V and 2 bases from J, the junction kept 10 bases outside the gene matches. As DNA, the CDR3 is TGTGCCAGCAGTCTCGGACTAGCGGAAGGCGCCTACGAGCAGTACTTC. Protein sequence: CASSLGLAEGAYEQYF.

This clone is a singleton in its sample. The V and J genes are TRBV7-9 and TRBJ2-3, with D unclear. The CDR3 consists of 13 residues. CDR1 is SEHNR, CDR2 FQNEAQ, per germline (reference sequence). Between the trimmed V and J ends, which lost 1 base and 1 base, there was a span of 3 bases. The CDR3 coding sequence is TGTGCCAGCAGCTTAGGCGGCACAGATACGCAGTATTTT. The encoded protein is CASSLGGTDTQYF.

The chain joins TRBV29-1 to TRBJ2-3; 9 bases map to TRBD1. CDR1 and CDR2 (germline): SQVTM, ANQGSEA. This CDR3 contains 12 residues. The V gene end was trimmed by 7 bases and the J gene end by 4 bases; junction bases not matched to a gene: 3. This CDR3 reads CSGGQGSDTQYF. The CDR3, as DNA: TGCAGCGGGGGACAGGGTTCAGATACGCAGTATTTT.

The rearrangement uses TRBV19 and TRBJ1-3, with a tentative D call TRBD1 (6 bases). Trimming shortened V by 3 bases and J by 0 bases, and 12 bases separated the two germline ends. CDR3 length: 16 amino acids. Per the germline V gene, CDR1 is LNHDA and CDR2 is SQIVND (reference sequence). CDR3 sequence: CASSITGLSSGNTIYF. The CDR3 region has the DNA TGTGCCAGTAGTATCACAGGGCTTTCCTCTGGAAACACCATATATTTT.

CDR3: CASSIGTTTQTNEQFF. The CDR3 bases are TGCGCCAGCAGCATCGGGACTACCACTCAAACCAATGAGCAGTTCTTC. The rearrangement joins TRBV5-1 to TRBJ2-1; 7 nucleotides agree with TRBD2. Unmatched junction bases numbered 13, after V lost 4 bases and J lost 6 bases. The CDR3 spans 16 residues. CDR1 SGHRS and CDR2 YFSETQ come from the germline V gene.

V is TRBV9 and J is TRBJ2-5; D might be TRBD2 (5 bases). V was pared by 4 bases and J by 1 base, with 8 bases between. The CDR3 runs to 13 residues. Germline V CDR1 and CDR2: SGDLS, YYNGEE. The chain's CDR3 is CASSPEGQETQYF. The CDR3 DNA sequence: TGTGCCAGCAGCCCTGAGGGCCAAGAGACCCAGTACTTC.

V usage is TRBV2 and J usage is TRBJ1-2, with TRBD1 matching 9 bases. The CDR3 loop spans 13 amino acids. From germline, CDR1 is SNHLY and CDR2 FYNNEI. The trim removed 8 bases at V and 7 bases at J, leaving 8 bases unmatched. CDR3 sequence: CASPWDRVAGYTF. CDR3 bases: TGTGCCAGCCCCTGGGACAGGGTGGCTGGCTACACCTTC.

The chain is built from TRBV25-1 and TRBJ1-4, with TRBD1 identical over 8 bases. CDR1 MGHDK and CDR2 SYGVNS come from the germline V gene. This CDR3 contains 15 residues. V shed 3 bases and J 3 bases; nucleotides not matched to a gene: 3. The CDR3: CASSDRGPANEKLFF. The CDR3, as DNA: TGTGCCAGCAGTGACAGGGGGCCTGCTAATGAAAAACTGTTTTTT. Full variable domain (rest looked up from reference TRBV25-1 and TRBJ1-4): EADIYQTPRYLVIGTGKKITLECSQTMGHDKMYWYQQDPGMELHLIHYSYGVNSTEKGDLSSESTVSRIRTEHFPLTLESARPSHTSQYLCASSDRGPANEKLFFGSGTQLSVL.

The chain recombines TRBV4-1 with TRBJ2-1; a weak D match, TRBD2 (6 bases). V lost 0 bases and J lost 6, with 12 bases in between. CDR1 MGHRA and CDR2 YSYEKL come from the germline V gene. This CDR3 comprises 15 residues. The CDR3 DNA reads TGCGCCAGCAGCCAAGAAGGGACTGGGGGCAATGAGCAGTTCTTC. Residues: CASSQEGTGGNEQFF.

The rearrangement links TRBV4-2 to TRBJ2-1, with 10 bases that match TRBD2. The CDR3 runs to 14 residues. The trim removed 5 bases at V and 3 bases at J, leaving 1 base unmatched. Germline values: CDR1 LGHNA, CDR2 YNFKEQ. The CDR3 spells CASSGLADYNEQFF. The CDR3 DNA is TGTGCCAGCAGCGGACTAGCGGACTACAATGAGCAGTTCTTC.

The V call is TRBV21-1, the J call TRBJ1-1; TRBD1 was called by the table and not checked on the DNA. TRBV21-1 is recorded as a pseudogene. The CDR3 length is 14 residues. The CDR3 DNA follows: TGTGCCAGCAGCAAAAGGGGGCATTACACTGAAGCTTTCTTT. This sequence encodes CASSKRGHYTEAFF.

V is TRBV2 and J is TRBJ2-4; possible D gene TRBD2, 6 bases. Per germline, CDR1 SNHLY and CDR2 FYNNEI. The CDR3 sequence is 15 residues long. V lost 2 bases, J lost 6 bases, and 14 bases lay in between. CDR3 sequence: CASSETGDSRNIQYF. In DNA form, the CDR3 reads TGTGCCAGCAGTGAAACGGGGGACTCCCGAAACATTCAGTACTTC.

This chain links TRBV19 with TRBJ2-2; 11 bases fit TRBD1. CDR3 length: 19 residues. V shed 5 bases and J 0 bases; nucleotides not matched to a gene: 11. Per the germline V gene, CDR1 is LNHDA and CDR2 is SQIVND (reference sequence). The CDR3 DNA sequence: TGTGCCAGTAGTTTTATCGCGGGGGACAGGGGGGCGAACACCGGGGAGCTGTTTTTT. This codes for CASSFIAGDRGANTGELFF.

This clone was seen only once. The rearrangement joins TRBV27 to TRBJ1-2; D uncertain. The germline V gene has CDR1 MNHEY and CDR2 SMNVEV (reference sequence). Deletions cut 4 bases from V and 2 bases from J, with 14 bases between. This CDR3 comprises 15 residues. CDR3 sequence reads: CASSSPSGGNYGYTF. Written as DNA, the CDR3 is TGTGCCAGCAGTTCCCCCAGCGGTGGAAACTATGGCTACACCTTC.

The chain links TRBV23-1 to TRBJ2-7, with TRBD1 as a possible D gene (8 bases). TRBV23-1 belongs to the ORF category, with a function that is uncertain. V was pared by 8 bases and J by 3 bases, with 17 bases between. The CDR3 covers 14 residues. The CDR3 protein is CASRIQGGIYEQYV. CDR3 DNA sequence: TGCGCCAGCCGGATACAGGGGGGGATCTACGAGCAGTACGTC.

This clone is a singleton in its sample. The chain couples TRBV7-3 to TRBJ1-1; D is ambiguous. The V end lost 2 bases, the J end lost 0 bases, and 7 bases lay between the germline ends. From germline, CDR1 is SGHTA and CDR2 FQGTGA. The CDR3 consists of 14 residues. DNA of the CDR3: TGTGCCAGCAGCTTAGAGGGCTTGAACACTGAAGCTTTCTTT. This encodes CASSLEGLNTEAFF.

The chain carries TRBV27 and TRBJ1-2; possible D gene TRBD1, 5 bases. Trimming removed 2 bases at V and 3 bases at J, with 13 bases between. CDR1 and CDR2 (germline): MNHEY, SMNVEV (reference sequence). The CDR3 sequence is 15 residues long. CDR3 in DNA: TGTGCCAGCAGTTTAGACTCTTCAGGGTACTATGGCTACACCTTC. It specifies CASSLDSSGYYGYTF.

The chain links TRBV5-4 to TRBJ2-7; 12 positions match TRBD2. Per germline, CDR1 SGHNT and CDR2 YYREEE (reference sequence). The CDR3 contains 15 residues. V lost 7 bases to trimming and J lost 2 bases; unmatched junction nucleotides: 7. The CDR3 spells CASSRRTSGTYEQYV. CDR3 coding DNA: TGTGCCAGCTCGCGCCGGACTAGCGGGACCTACGAGCAGTACGTC.

This chain links TRBV6-5 with TRBJ1-1; D remains unclear. Deletions cut 5 bases from V and 7 bases from J, with 14 bases between. The CDR3 is 13 residues long. Germline V gives CDR1 MNHEY, CDR2 SVGAGI. CDR3 residues: CASSPRVIDEAFF. The CDR3 region has the DNA TGTGCCAGCAGTCCGCGGGTGATAGATGAAGCTTTCTTT.

The V gene is TRBV6-1, the J gene TRBJ2-7; 7 nucleotides line up with TRBD1. In germline, CDR1 is MNHNS, CDR2 SASEGT. The trim removed 2 bases at V and 2 bases at J, leaving 3 bases unmatched. This CDR3 region has 14 residues. The CDR3 sequence: CASSESGTAYEQYV. For the CDR3, the DNA is TGTGCCAGCAGTGAATCGGGGACAGCCTACGAGCAGTACGTC.

This chain uses TRBV29-1 with TRBJ2-1; 9 bases agree with TRBD1. The length of the CDR3 is 15 residues. The germline gives CDR1 SQVTM, CDR2 ANQGSEA. Trimming at V came to 1 base and at J to 6 bases, leaving 7 bases not matched to a gene. The DNA for the CDR3 is TGCAGCGTTGAAGGGGACAGGGTATATGGCAATGAGCAGTTCTTC. This translates into CSVEGDRVYGNEQFF.

CDR3 residues: CAWSVPGGGQPQHF. The CDR3 region has the DNA TGTGCCTGGAGTGTACCAGGGGGCGGTCAGCCCCAGCATTTT. The rearrangement links TRBV30 to TRBJ1-5, with TRBD1 identical over 8 bases. Germline CDR1 GTSNPN, CDR2 SVGIG (reference sequence). The trim removed 0 bases at V and 6 bases at J, leaving 4 bases unmatched. The CDR3 loop spans 14 amino acids.

The chain couples TRBV28 to TRBJ2-7, with TRBD2 identical over 8 bases. The CDR3 totals 16 residues. Germline V gene sequence: CDR1 MDHEN, CDR2 SYDVKM. J gave up 5 bases and V 5 bases, and 14 bases lay outside the gene matches. The CDR3 loop reads CASSPAQIAGWDEQYF. For the CDR3, the DNA is TGTGCCAGCAGTCCAGCTCAGATAGCGGGGTGGGACGAGCAGTACTTC.

The rearrangement uses TRBV6-6 and TRBJ1-1; the D gene is possibly TRBD1 (5 bases). Germline-derived CDR1 and CDR2 are MNHNY and SVGAGI (reference sequence). With 9 bases removed from V and 8 bases from J, the gap between germline ends came to 13 bases. The CDR3 has 11 amino acids. The CDR3 nucleotides are TGTGCCAGTGGAAGAGACAGCGAAGCTTTCTTT. Translated: CASGRDSEAFF.

This rearrangement joins TRBV21-1 to TRBJ1-1; the D call in the table, TRBD1, was not verified against the DNA. TRBV21-1 is labeled a pseudogene. The CDR3 covers 14 residues. As DNA, the CDR3 is TGTGCCAGCAGCGGGGACAGGGGTTTTACTGAAGCTTTCTTT. The encoded protein is CASSGDRGFTEAFF.